These 12 T cell receptor beta chains were sequenced from one sample in a study of beta chain features in type 1 diabetes (dated by TCRdb to 2017 to 2018). The library was produced with the immunoSEQ multiplex PCR assay. The High Capacity cDNA Reverse Transcription Kit was used to reverse transcribe all of the isolated RNA, meaning that expressed TCRB transcripts were what got sequenced. What TCRdb holds here is the immuneACCESS table cut down to in-frame rearrangements. Part of the clones is not present; checked against another copy, under half of the missing clones reflect an unresolved V gene, and the others are unexplained. Counted in this sample were 120,000 to 150,000 clones; 6.5% to 8.5% of them appeared once. The ten largest clones take up approximately 1.5% of the sample. Sequencing was performed on central memory CD4+ T cells from blood. Source of these receptors: a woman aged 25 to 39 in good health.

There are a few counts of this clone. The rearrangement links TRBV7-2 to TRBJ1-2, with D unresolved. This CDR3 region has 15 residues. The V and J ends lost 1 base and 4 bases respectively, with 13 bases between them. Per germline, CDR1 SGHTA and CDR2 FQGNSA. The CDR3 sequence is CASSLVWGGVYGYTF. Here the CDR3 DNA reads TGTGCCAGCAGCTTAGTCTGGGGAGGTGTCTATGGCTACACCTTC.

The chain carries TRBV2 and TRBJ2-1; 10 bases align to TRBD2. This CDR3 has 15 residues. V was clipped by 2 bases and J by 7 bases; unmatched bases: 5. Germline CDR1 and CDR2: SNHLY and FYNNEI. CDR3 sequence: CASSESLAGQNEQFF. CDR3 bases: TGTGCCAGCAGTGAATCACTAGCGGGACAGAATGAGCAGTTCTTC.

This clone was counted between two and nine times. The genes are TRBV2 and TRBJ1-2; D is possibly TRBD1 (5 bases). The germline V and J ends were trimmed by 7 bases and 2 bases, with 8 bases remaining between them. The CDR3 loop spans 12 amino acids. Germline V lookup: CDR1 SNHLY, CDR2 FYNNEI. The CDR3 sequence is CASIPGNYGYTF. DNA for the CDR3: TGTGCCAGCATCCCAGGGAACTATGGCTACACCTTC.

V and J are TRBV19 and TRBJ2-1; 10 bases map to TRBD1. CDR3 length: 15 residues. Germline V gene data show CDR1 as LNHDA and CDR2 as SQIVND (reference sequence). J lost 7 bases, V lost 5 bases, and 8 bases had no gene match. The CDR3 is CASSVGQGVGNEQFF. Here the CDR3 DNA reads TGTGCCAGTAGTGTAGGACAGGGGGTAGGGAATGAGCAGTTCTTC.

This clone was observed a handful of times. This chain joins TRBV5-1 and TRBJ2-7; 10 bases line up with TRBD2. Germline-derived CDR1 and CDR2 are SGHRS and YFSETQ. The CDR3 consists of 14 residues. After removal of 7 bases from V and 0 bases from J, the junction contained 4 bases not matched to a gene. CDR3 DNA sequence: TGCGCCAGCCGTAGCGGGAGGAGCTCCTACGAGCAGTACTTC. Translated: CASRSGRSSYEQYF.

This sequence joins TRBV28 and TRBJ1-4; weak D call: TRBD1 (5 bases). Between the trimmed V and J ends, which lost 5 bases and 0 bases, there was a span of 10 bases. In germline, CDR1 is MDHEN, CDR2 SYDVKM. The CDR3 spans 15 residues. CDR3 sequence: CASSPMGPTNEKLFF. The CDR3 DNA reads TGTGCCAGCAGTCCCATGGGGCCAACTAATGAAAAACTGTTTTTT. The full variable domain, with the rest looked up from reference TRBV28 and TRBJ1-4, is DVKVTQSSRYLVKRTGEKVFLECVQDMDHENMFWYRQDPGLGLRLIYFSYDVKMKEKGDIPEGYSVSREKKERFSLILESASTNQTSMYLCASSPMGPTNEKLFFGSGTQLSVL.

The chain couples TRBV6-6 to TRBJ2-5, with TRBD2 matching over 7 bases. Germline V gene sequence: CDR1 MNHNY, CDR2 SVGAGI (reference sequence). J was trimmed by 6 bases and V by 2 bases; bases with no gene match: 6. The CDR3 is made up of 14 amino acids. The CDR3 DNA sequence: TGTGCCAGCAGTTACGGTGGCGGGAGTAAGACCCAGTACTTC. This encodes CASSYGGGSKTQYF.

This clone has a count of ten or more. V usage is TRBV30 and J usage is TRBJ2-2, with 11 bases aligning to TRBD2. With 2 bases clipped from V and 4 bases from J, the junction kept 3 bases outside the gene matches. Germline lookup yields CDR1 GTSNPN and CDR2 SVGIG (reference sequence). The length of the CDR3 is 15 residues. CDR3 in amino acids: CAWSNGLAGTGELFF. As DNA, the CDR3 is TGTGCCTGGAGTAATGGACTAGCGGGCACCGGGGAGCTGTTTTTT. Supplemented by reference TRBV30 and TRBJ2-2, the full variable domain reads SQTIHQWPATLVQPVGSPLSLECTVEGTSNPNLYWYRQAAGRGLQLLFYSVGIGQISSEVPQNLSASRPQDRQFILSSKKLLLSDSGFYLCAWSNGLAGTGELFFGEGSRLTVL.

The chain employs TRBV6-4 and TRBJ1-5; 11 nucleotides agree with TRBD1. V shed 7 bases and J 4 bases; nucleotides not matched to a gene: 6. Germline CDR1 reads MRHNA; CDR2 reads SNTAGT. The CDR3 is 15 residues long. In DNA, the CDR3 is TGTGCCAGCATCCTCCGGGACAGGGGGAATCAGCCCCAGCATTTT. Translation gives CASILRDRGNQPQHF.

The V and J genes are TRBV27 and TRBJ1-5, with D perhaps TRBD1 (6 bases). This CDR3 comprises 14 residues. The V and J ends lost 5 bases and 9 bases respectively, with 17 bases between them. CDR1 is MNHEY and CDR2 is SMNVEV in the germline V gene (reference sequence). The CDR3 reads CASSLTGFRRPQHF. DNA for the CDR3: TGTGCCAGCAGTCTTACAGGGTTCCGAAGGCCCCAGCATTTT.

This clone was counted between two and nine times. The chain uses TRBV7-2 and TRBJ2-1; the D is unclear. The germline V gene has CDR1 SGHTA and CDR2 FQGNSA. Trimming shortened V by 7 bases and J by 6 bases, and 16 bases separated the two germline ends. The CDR3 contains 14 residues. The CDR3 region is CASNPAALGNEQFF. In DNA, the CDR3 is TGTGCCAGCAACCCTGCCGCCCTCGGCAATGAGCAGTTCTTC.

The V call is TRBV28, the J call TRBJ2-5; TRBD2 is a possible D gene (6 bases). The CDR3 contains 14 residues. Germline CDR1 is MDHEN and CDR2 is SYDVKM. V lost 3 bases and J lost 7, with 15 bases in between. DNA of the CDR3: TGTGCCAGCAGTTTTGGGGGACTCCGTGGGACCCAGTACTTC. This sequence encodes CASSFGGLRGTQYF.